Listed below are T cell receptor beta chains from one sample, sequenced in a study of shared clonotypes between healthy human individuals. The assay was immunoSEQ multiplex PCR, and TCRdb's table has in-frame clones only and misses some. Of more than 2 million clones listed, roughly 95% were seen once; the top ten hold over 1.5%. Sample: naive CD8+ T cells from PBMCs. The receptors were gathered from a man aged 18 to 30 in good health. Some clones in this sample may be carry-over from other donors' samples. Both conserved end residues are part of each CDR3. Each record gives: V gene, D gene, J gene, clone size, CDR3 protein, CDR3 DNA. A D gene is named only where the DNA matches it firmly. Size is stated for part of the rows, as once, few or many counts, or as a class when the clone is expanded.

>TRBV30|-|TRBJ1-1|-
CAWSPRTGRTEAFF
TGTGCCTGGAGTCCACGGACCGGGCGGACTGAAGCTTTCTTT
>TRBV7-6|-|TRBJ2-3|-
CASSLVAGLEGDTQYF
TGTGCCAGCAGCTTAGTAGCCGGATTAGAGGGGGATACGCAGTATTTT
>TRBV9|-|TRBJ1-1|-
CASSVMPGGEGYTEAFF
TGTGCCAGCAGCGTTATGCCGGGAGGTGAAGGGTACACTGAAGCTTTCTTT
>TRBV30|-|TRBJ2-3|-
CAWSALPDTQYF
TGTGCCTGGAGTGCCTTGCCAGATACGCAGTATTTT
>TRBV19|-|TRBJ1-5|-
CASRLYGTLGQPQHF
TGTGCCAGTAGGCTTTATGGCACCCTCGGACAGCCCCAGCATTTT
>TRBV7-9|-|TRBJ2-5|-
CASSWSGGAETQYF
TGTGCCAGCAGCTGGTCTGGGGGGGCAGAGACCCAGTACTTC
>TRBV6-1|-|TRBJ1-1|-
CASSGAEAFF
TGTGCCAGCAGTGGTGCTGAAGCTTTCTTT
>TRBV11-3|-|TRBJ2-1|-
CASSFRFNEQFF
TGTGCCAGCAGCTTCCGTTTCAATGAGCAGTTCTTC
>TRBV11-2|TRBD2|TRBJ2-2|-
CASSLVIWLAGVPGGELFF
TGTGCCAGCAGCTTAGTAATTTGGCTAGCGGGAGTCCCCGGCGGGGAGCTGTTTTTT
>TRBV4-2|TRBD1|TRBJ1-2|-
CASSGRQGSNYGYTF
TGTGCCAGCAGCGGACGACAGGGATCTAACTATGGCTACACCTTC
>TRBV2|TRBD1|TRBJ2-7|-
CASSGTENYEQYF
TGTGCCAGTTCCGGGACAGAGAACTACGAGCAGTACTTC
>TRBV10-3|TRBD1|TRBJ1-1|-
CAISESTGTGWKAFF
TGTGCCATCAGTGAGTCGACGGGGACAGGGTGGAAAGCTTTCTTT
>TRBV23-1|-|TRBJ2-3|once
CASSQASAPGFRYF
TGCGCCAGCAGTCAAGCCTCGGCCCCCGGATTCCGGTATTTT
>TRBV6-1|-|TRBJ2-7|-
CASSGRKGPSYEQYF
TGTGCCAGCAGTGGACGAAAGGGGCCTTCCTACGAGCAGTACTTC
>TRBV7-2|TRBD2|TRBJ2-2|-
CASSPLAGVTGELFF
TGTGCCAGCAGCCCACTAGCGGGAGTTACCGGGGAGCTGTTTTTT
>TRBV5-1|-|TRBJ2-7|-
CASRPRGGSTYEQYF
TGCGCCAGCCGTCCCCGGGGAGGAAGTACCTACGAGCAGTACTTC
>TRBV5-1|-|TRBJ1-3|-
CASSLVGGGNTIYF
TGCGCCAGCAGCTTGGTTGGCGGTGGAAACACCATATATTTT